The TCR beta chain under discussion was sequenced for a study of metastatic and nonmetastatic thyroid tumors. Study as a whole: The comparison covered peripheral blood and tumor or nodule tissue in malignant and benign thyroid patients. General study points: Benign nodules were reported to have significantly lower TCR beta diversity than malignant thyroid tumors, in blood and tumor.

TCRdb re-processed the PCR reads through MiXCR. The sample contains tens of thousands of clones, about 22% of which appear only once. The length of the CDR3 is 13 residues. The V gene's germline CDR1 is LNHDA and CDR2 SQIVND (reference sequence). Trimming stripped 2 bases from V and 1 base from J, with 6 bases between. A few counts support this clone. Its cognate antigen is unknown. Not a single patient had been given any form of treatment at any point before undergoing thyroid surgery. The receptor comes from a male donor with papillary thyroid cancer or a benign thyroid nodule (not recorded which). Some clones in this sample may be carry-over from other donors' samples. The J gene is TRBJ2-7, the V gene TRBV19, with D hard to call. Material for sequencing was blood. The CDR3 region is CASSITQSYEQYF. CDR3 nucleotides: TGTGCCAGTAGTATAACACAGTCCTACGAGCAGTACTTC. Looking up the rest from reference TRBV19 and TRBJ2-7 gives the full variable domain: DGGITQSPKYLFRKEGQNVTLSCEQNLNHDAMYWYRQDPGQGLRLIYYSQIVNDFQKGDIAEGYSVSREKKESFPLTVTSAQKNPTAFYLCASSITQSYEQYFGPGTRLTVT.